This T cell receptor (beta chain) was sequenced for a study of blood T cell repertoires in COVID-19. Study at large: Specimens from acute and convalescent COVID-19 originated in the United States, Italy and Spain.

Germline CDR1 reads SGHAT; CDR2 reads FQDESV (reference sequence). V dropped 3 bases and J dropped 6 bases, with 18 bases sitting between them. This CDR3 comprises 15 residues. Assay: immunoSEQ multiplex PCR; the TCRdb copy retains only in-frame clones and omits some. The profile shows approximately 190,000 clones, over 75% of them singletons. What was sequenced was peripheral blood. The J gene is TRBJ2-7, the V gene TRBV11-1, with D possibly TRBD2 on 6 matching bases. This clonotype was sampled from a woman aged 40 to 55 who had recovered from COVID-19. As DNA, the CDR3 is TGTGCCAGCAGCTTGCTGGCGGCGGGAAGGGGCGAGCAGTACTTC. The encoded protein is CASSLLAAGRGEQYF.